The rows below give T cell receptor beta chains drawn from one sample of a study of beta chain features in type 1 diabetes. Measured with immunoSEQ multiplex PCR; TCRdb has only the in-frame clones, and not every one. The sample consists of over 200,000 clones, about a tenth of them appearing once. The sequenced material came from naive CD4+ T cells from blood. The source is a man aged 25-40 years with type 1 diabetes. Each CDR3 is given with its conserved first and last residue. Each record gives: clone size, D gene, V gene, J gene, CDR3 DNA, CDR3 protein. The D gene is left open where the match is weak. A row's size may be missing; if present it is once, few, many or a size class.

clone_size: NA
d_call: NA
v_call: TRBV6-5
j_call: TRBJ1-2
cdr3_nt: TGTGCCAGCAGTTACGGGGCAAACTATGGCTACACCTTC
cdr3_aa: CASSYGANYGYTF

clone_size: NA
d_call: TRBD1
v_call: TRBV7-9
j_call: TRBJ2-7
cdr3_nt: TGTGCCAGCAGCACTTGGCTGTTGACAGGGACGACATCTTACGAGCAGTACTTC
cdr3_aa: CASSTWLLTGTTSYEQYF

clone_size: NA
d_call: TRBD1
v_call: TRBV7-3
j_call: TRBJ1-5
cdr3_nt: TGTGCCAGCAGCTTAGACAGGGGTCAGCCCCAGCATTTT
cdr3_aa: CASSLDRGQPQHF

clone_size: few
d_call: TRBD2
v_call: TRBV4-1
j_call: TRBJ2-3
cdr3_nt: TGCGCCAGCAGCTTCCTAGCGGGGCTCACAGATACGCAGTATTTT
cdr3_aa: CASSFLAGLTDTQYF

clone_size: few
d_call: NA
v_call: TRBV7-3
j_call: TRBJ2-6
cdr3_nt: TGTGCCAGCAGCCCCGGGGTGGCCAACGTCCTGACTTTC
cdr3_aa: CASSPGVANVLTF

clone_size: NA
d_call: NA
v_call: TRBV2
j_call: TRBJ2-1
cdr3_nt: TGTGCCAGCAGTGAGAGGTACAATGAGCAGTTCTTC
cdr3_aa: CASSERYNEQFF

clone_size: NA
d_call: NA
v_call: TRBV5-6
j_call: TRBJ2-7
cdr3_nt: TGTGCCAGCAGCCTCACACCGTCCCACGAGCAGTACTTC
cdr3_aa: CASSLTPSHEQYF

clone_size: NA
d_call: NA
v_call: TRBV5-6
j_call: TRBJ1-2
cdr3_nt: TGTGCCAGCAGTCCTTCTAGACGTGGCGGCTACACCTTC
cdr3_aa: CASSPSRRGGYTF

clone_size: few
d_call: NA
v_call: TRBV9
j_call: TRBJ1-1
cdr3_nt: TGTGCCAGCAGCGTAGATCCGGGTCCCACTGAAGCTTTCTTT
cdr3_aa: CASSVDPGPTEAFF

clone_size: NA
d_call: NA
v_call: TRBV29-1
j_call: TRBJ1-1
cdr3_nt: TGCAGCGTTGTCGGGGGGAGCTGGGCGAACACTGAAGCTTTCTTT
cdr3_aa: CSVVGGSWANTEAFF

clone_size: NA
d_call: NA
v_call: TRBV7-3
j_call: TRBJ1-2
cdr3_nt: TGTGCCAGCAGCCTTGGTGGTGTCCGAGGCGGAGATGGCTACACCTTC
cdr3_aa: CASSLGGVRGGDGYTF

clone_size: NA
d_call: NA
v_call: TRBV2
j_call: TRBJ2-5
cdr3_nt: TGTGCCAGCAGTGAATTTTGGCAACAAGAGACCCAGTACTTC
cdr3_aa: CASSEFWQQETQYF

clone_size: few
d_call: NA
v_call: TRBV10-3
j_call: TRBJ2-7
cdr3_nt: TGTGCCACCAGGGACTCTCTTACCTACGAGCAGTACTTC
cdr3_aa: CATRDSLTYEQYF

clone_size: NA
d_call: TRBD1
v_call: TRBV5-1
j_call: TRBJ2-1
cdr3_nt: TGCGCCAGCAGCGTTACCGGGACAGGGGGGGAGGAGCAGTTCTTC
cdr3_aa: CASSVTGTGGEEQFF

clone_size: few
d_call: TRBD1
v_call: TRBV7-2
j_call: TRBJ2-5
cdr3_nt: TGTGCCAGCAGCTTACGTACAGGGGGCTGGGAGACCCAGTACTTC
cdr3_aa: CASSLRTGGWETQYF

clone_size: NA
d_call: TRBD2
v_call: TRBV19
j_call: TRBJ2-2
cdr3_nt: TGTGCCAGTACTGCTAGCGGGGGAAACACCGGGGAGCTGTTTTTT
cdr3_aa: CASTASGGNTGELFF

clone_size: NA
d_call: TRBD1
v_call: TRBV25-1
j_call: TRBJ1-1
cdr3_nt: TGTGCCAGCAGTGAAATGGGACAGAAGAACACTGAAGCTTTCTTT
cdr3_aa: CASSEMGQKNTEAFF

clone_size: few
d_call: NA
v_call: TRBV5-4
j_call: TRBJ1-5
cdr3_nt: TGTGCCACCTCGATGGGGGGGGTTGCCAATCAGCCCCAGCATTTT
cdr3_aa: CATSMGGVANQPQHF

clone_size: few
d_call: NA
v_call: TRBV6-5
j_call: TRBJ1-4
cdr3_nt: TGTGCCAGCAGTTACGATGACAGCCCTAGTGAAAAACTGTTTTTT
cdr3_aa: CASSYDDSPSEKLFF

clone_size: NA
d_call: TRBD2
v_call: TRBV28
j_call: TRBJ2-3
cdr3_nt: TGTGCCAGCAGTCCTCCCTCTAGCGGGGGCCGGGATACGCAGTATTTT
cdr3_aa: CASSPPSSGGRDTQYF

clone_size: few
d_call: TRBD1
v_call: TRBV29-1
j_call: TRBJ1-3
cdr3_nt: TGCAGCGTTGGAGGACAGGCTGGAAACACCATATATTTT
cdr3_aa: CSVGGQAGNTIYF

clone_size: NA
d_call: NA
v_call: TRBV19
j_call: TRBJ1-6
cdr3_nt: TGTGCCAGTAGTACCCACTCCGCAGGGAATTCACCCCTCCACTTT
cdr3_aa: CASSTHSAGNSPLHF

clone_size: few
d_call: TRBD1
v_call: TRBV25-1
j_call: TRBJ2-3
cdr3_nt: TGTGCCAGCAGTGAAATCCGGACAGGGGGTACAGATACGCAGTATTTT
cdr3_aa: CASSEIRTGGTDTQYF

clone_size: NA
d_call: TRBD1
v_call: TRBV6-1
j_call: TRBJ1-5
cdr3_nt: TGTGCCAGCAGTTCTCCGACAGGGGGTGGTCAGCCCCAGCATTTT
cdr3_aa: CASSSPTGGGQPQHF

clone_size: NA
d_call: TRBD2
v_call: TRBV5-6
j_call: TRBJ2-5
cdr3_nt: TGTGCCAGCAGCCGCCGGACGGGGGGGGTTAAAGAGACCCAGTACTTC
cdr3_aa: CASSRRTGGVKETQYF

clone_size: few
d_call: TRBD2
v_call: TRBV6-5
j_call: TRBJ2-7
cdr3_nt: TGTGCCAGCAGTTACCTAGCGGGTACCTACGAGCAGTACTTC
cdr3_aa: CASSYLAGTYEQYF

clone_size: NA
d_call: NA
v_call: TRBV29-1
j_call: TRBJ2-5
cdr3_nt: TGCAGCGTGGCCGGAGGGTATACGGGGACCGCACAAGAGACCCAGTACTTC
cdr3_aa: CSVAGGYTGTAQETQYF

clone_size: NA
d_call: NA
v_call: TRBV27
j_call: TRBJ2-2
cdr3_nt: TGTGCCAGCAGCCCTGAGGGGGTATTCGGGGAGCTGTTTTTT
cdr3_aa: CASSPEGVFGELFF

clone_size: few
d_call: TRBD2
v_call: TRBV25-1
j_call: TRBJ2-1
cdr3_nt: TGTGCCAGCAGTGAAGCTGGCCTAGCGGGATTAGAGCAGTTCTTC
cdr3_aa: CASSEAGLAGLEQFF

clone_size: few
d_call: TRBD1
v_call: TRBV5-8
j_call: TRBJ2-5
cdr3_nt: TGTGCCAGCAGCCCGGACAGGGGTCAAGAGACCCAGTACTTC
cdr3_aa: CASSPDRGQETQYF

clone_size: few
d_call: NA
v_call: TRBV9
j_call: TRBJ1-1
cdr3_nt: TGTGCCAGCAGCGAGAACCCCCAGAGGACTGAAGCTTTCTTT
cdr3_aa: CASSENPQRTEAFF

clone_size: NA
d_call: TRBD1
v_call: TRBV5-4
j_call: TRBJ2-7
cdr3_nt: TGTGCCATGCGACCGGGACAGCATCCGTACGAGCAGTACTTC
cdr3_aa: CAMRPGQHPYEQYF

clone_size: NA
d_call: NA
v_call: TRBV9
j_call: TRBJ1-1
cdr3_nt: TGTGCCAGCAGCGTCAGGGGTGGGATCACTGAAGCTTTCTTT
cdr3_aa: CASSVRGGITEAFF

clone_size: few
d_call: NA
v_call: TRBV9
j_call: TRBJ2-1
cdr3_nt: TGTGCCAGCAGCCTCACGGGGTCCCAATCCTACAATGAGCAGTTCTTC
cdr3_aa: CASSLTGSQSYNEQFF

clone_size: NA
d_call: NA
v_call: TRBV2
j_call: TRBJ2-1
cdr3_nt: TGTGCCAGCAGTGAAGGCATGCTATCCTACAATGAGCAGTTCTTC
cdr3_aa: CASSEGMLSYNEQFF

clone_size: few
d_call: TRBD1
v_call: TRBV18
j_call: TRBJ2-5
cdr3_nt: TGTGCCAGCTCACCAGGACAGGTCTCAGTTCACGAGACCCAGTACTTC
cdr3_aa: CASSPGQVSVHETQYF

clone_size: NA
d_call: NA
v_call: TRBV2
j_call: TRBJ1-1
cdr3_nt: TGTGCCAGCAGATATGGCCAGAACACTGAAGCTTTCTTT
cdr3_aa: CASRYGQNTEAFF

clone_size: NA
d_call: TRBD1
v_call: TRBV5-4
j_call: TRBJ2-5
cdr3_nt: TGTGCCAGCAGCTTTGGACAGGGAATAAGGGAGACCCAGTACTTC
cdr3_aa: CASSFGQGIRETQYF

clone_size: few
d_call: NA
v_call: TRBV15
j_call: TRBJ2-7
cdr3_nt: TGTGCCACCAGCGGAAGACTAGTTGCCGAGCAGTACTTC
cdr3_aa: CATSGRLVAEQYF

clone_size: few
d_call: TRBD2
v_call: TRBV7-2
j_call: TRBJ2-3
cdr3_nt: TGTGCCAGCAGCCCCCGTCTAGCGGGGGGCACAGATACGCAGTATTTT
cdr3_aa: CASSPRLAGGTDTQYF

clone_size: few
d_call: NA
v_call: TRBV30
j_call: TRBJ1-1
cdr3_nt: TGTGCCTGGAGTGTAGGGGGTGAAGCTTTCTTT
cdr3_aa: CAWSVGGEAFF

clone_size: NA
d_call: TRBD1
v_call: TRBV29-1
j_call: TRBJ1-2
cdr3_nt: TGCAGCGTTGAAAGAGTACGGGAAGGGGGCAGTGGCTACACCTTC
cdr3_aa: CSVERVREGGSGYTF

clone_size: few
d_call: TRBD1
v_call: TRBV2
j_call: TRBJ2-7
cdr3_nt: TGTGCCAGCAGGACTCCGGGACAGACCTACGAGCAGTACTTC
cdr3_aa: CASRTPGQTYEQYF

clone_size: few
d_call: NA
v_call: TRBV10-3
j_call: TRBJ2-7
cdr3_nt: TGTGCCATCAGGCAGGGCCTGGGTGGATACGAGCAGTACTTC
cdr3_aa: CAIRQGLGGYEQYF

clone_size: NA
d_call: TRBD2
v_call: TRBV4-2
j_call: TRBJ2-7
cdr3_nt: TGTGCCAGCAGCCAGGCGGGGGGGCAAGTCGAGCAGTACTTC
cdr3_aa: CASSQAGGQVEQYF

clone_size: few
d_call: TRBD1
v_call: TRBV25-1
j_call: TRBJ1-4
cdr3_nt: TGTGCCAGCAGGGGACAGGGTAATGAAAAACTGTTTTTT
cdr3_aa: CASRGQGNEKLFF

clone_size: few
d_call: NA
v_call: TRBV4-1
j_call: TRBJ2-1
cdr3_nt: TGCGCCAGCAGCCACCCCCGCGGGCGGGGATGGAATGAGCAGTTCTTC
cdr3_aa: CASSHPRGRGWNEQFF

clone_size: NA
d_call: NA
v_call: TRBV9
j_call: TRBJ1-6
cdr3_nt: TGTGCCAGCAGCGGGGCTCTGGAAGGTAAACCCCTCCACTTT
cdr3_aa: CASSGALEGKPLHF

clone_size: NA
d_call: TRBD1
v_call: TRBV28
j_call: TRBJ1-5
cdr3_nt: TGTGCCAGCAGTTCCGGACAGGGTAGGAGTCAGCCCCAGCATTTT
cdr3_aa: CASSSGQGRSQPQHF

clone_size: NA
d_call: NA
v_call: TRBV9
j_call: TRBJ2-2
cdr3_nt: TGTGCCAGCAGCGTACAATCGGGGATTCAATATAGCGGGGAGCTGTTTTTT
cdr3_aa: CASSVQSGIQYSGELFF

clone_size: NA
d_call: TRBD1
v_call: TRBV7-9
j_call: TRBJ1-6
cdr3_nt: TGTGCCAGCAGACTTGGACAGGACCTTTCACCCCTCCACTTT
cdr3_aa: CASRLGQDLSPLHF

clone_size: few
d_call: TRBD1
v_call: TRBV7-9
j_call: TRBJ1-6
cdr3_nt: TGTGCCAGCAGCCTGACAGGGGGCCGTTCACCCCTCCACTTT
cdr3_aa: CASSLTGGRSPLHF

clone_size: NA
d_call: TRBD2
v_call: TRBV10-3
j_call: TRBJ2-2
cdr3_nt: TGTGCCATTCGGACTAGCGGGAACACCGGGGAGCTGTTTTTT
cdr3_aa: CAIRTSGNTGELFF

clone_size: NA
d_call: NA
v_call: TRBV5-1
j_call: TRBJ1-4
cdr3_nt: TGCGCCAGCAGCTCGTCAGCCAGGAATGAAAAACTGTTTTTT
cdr3_aa: CASSSSARNEKLFF

clone_size: few
d_call: NA
v_call: TRBV28
j_call: TRBJ2-1
cdr3_nt: TGTGCCACACAGGGTTGGGGCCTCAATGAGCAGTTCTTC
cdr3_aa: CATQGWGLNEQFF

clone_size: NA
d_call: NA
v_call: TRBV7-9
j_call: TRBJ1-4
cdr3_nt: TGTGCCAGCAGCTTAATGGAGACTGGTAATGAAAAACTGTTTTTT
cdr3_aa: CASSLMETGNEKLFF

clone_size: NA
d_call: NA
v_call: TRBV7-9
j_call: TRBJ1-3
cdr3_nt: TGTGCCAGCAGCTTCCCAGGGGTTGGAAACACCATATATTTT
cdr3_aa: CASSFPGVGNTIYF